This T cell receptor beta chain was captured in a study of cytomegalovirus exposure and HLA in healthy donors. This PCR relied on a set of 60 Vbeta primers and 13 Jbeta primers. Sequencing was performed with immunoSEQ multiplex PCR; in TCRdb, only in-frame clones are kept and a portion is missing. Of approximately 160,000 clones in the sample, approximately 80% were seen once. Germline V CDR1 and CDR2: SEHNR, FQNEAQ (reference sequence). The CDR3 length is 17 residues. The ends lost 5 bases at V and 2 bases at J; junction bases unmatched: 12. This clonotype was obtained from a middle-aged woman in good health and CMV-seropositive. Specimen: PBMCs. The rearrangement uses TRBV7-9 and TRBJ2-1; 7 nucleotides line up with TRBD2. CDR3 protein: CASSNRGGETTYNEQFF. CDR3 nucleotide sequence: TGTGCCAGCAGCAACCGGGGAGGGGAGACGACCTACAATGAGCAGTTCTTC.